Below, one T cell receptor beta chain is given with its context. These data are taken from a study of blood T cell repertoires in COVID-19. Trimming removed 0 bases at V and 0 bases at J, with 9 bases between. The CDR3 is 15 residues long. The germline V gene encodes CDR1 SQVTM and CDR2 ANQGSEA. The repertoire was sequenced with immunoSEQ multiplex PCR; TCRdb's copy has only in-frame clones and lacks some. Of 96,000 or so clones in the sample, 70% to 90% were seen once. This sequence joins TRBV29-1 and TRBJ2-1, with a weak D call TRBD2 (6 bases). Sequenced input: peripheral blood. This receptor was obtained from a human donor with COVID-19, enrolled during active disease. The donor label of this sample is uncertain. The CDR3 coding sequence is TGCAGCGTTGAAGAGGGGGGTAGCTCCTACAATGAGCAGTTCTTC. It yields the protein CSVEEGGSSYNEQFF.